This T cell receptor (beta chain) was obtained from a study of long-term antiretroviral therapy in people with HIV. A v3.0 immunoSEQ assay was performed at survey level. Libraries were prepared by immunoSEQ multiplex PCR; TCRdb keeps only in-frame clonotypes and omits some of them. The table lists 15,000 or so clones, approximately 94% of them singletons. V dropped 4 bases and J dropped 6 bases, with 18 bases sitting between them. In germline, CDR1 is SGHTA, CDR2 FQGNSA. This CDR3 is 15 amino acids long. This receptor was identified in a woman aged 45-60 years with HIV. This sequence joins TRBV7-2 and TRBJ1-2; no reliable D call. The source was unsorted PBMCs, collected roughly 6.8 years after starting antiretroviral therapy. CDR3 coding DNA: TGTGCCAGCAGCTCCGACTACAGCGGAACGAATGGCTACACCTTC. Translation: CASSSDYSGTNGYTF.